This T cell receptor beta chain emerged from a study of regulatory and conventional T cells in RAG deficiency. Generated by immunoSEQ multiplex PCR, the TCRdb table keeps only in-frame clones and is missing some. The data show some 7,700 clones, 80% to 95% seen once. CDR1 and CDR2 from the germline V gene are MNHEY and SVGAGI. Trimming removed 6 bases at V and 4 bases at J, with 18 bases between. The CDR3 covers 15 residues. Genomic DNA came from blood regulatory T cells gated CD4+ CD25-high CD127-low. Whole-study results and caveats: Patient subsets had shorter CDR3s; Omenn Treg-Tconv overlap exceeded 75%. Treg unique TCR beta sequences were about 92-fold fewer in Omenn syndrome and CID/AS patients than controls.

Comment on this clone: Its matching antigen is unknown.

This same sample was also taken into another study, of regulatory T cells. Turning to that study: The primer mix had 52 TRBV and 13 TRBJ primers. Skewed V and J usage and few unique V-J pairs marked patient repertoires, most in Tregs.

This sequence was found in a human donor in good health. V and J are TRBV6-5 and TRBJ2-5, with a weak D call TRBD2 (6 bases). What was sequenced was CD127- CD25+ CD4+ Tregs sorted from blood. The CDR3, as DNA: TGTGCCAGCAGCCGAGAACGACTAGTACGAGAGACCCAGTACTTC. Translated, it gives CASSRERLVRETQYF.